This TCR beta chain stems from a study of blood T cell repertoires in COVID-19. Study in general: Samples came from the United States, Italy and Spain, spanning acute and convalescent COVID-19. Nucleic acid was either cDNA or gDNA, and it came from T cells, B-cell-depleted T cells, or PBMCs.

Original methodology: From reference gene primer amplification, estimates of nucleated cell counts were derived. Sequencing was performed with immunoSEQ multiplex PCR; in TCRdb, only in-frame clones are kept and a portion is missing. The V and J calls and clone size come from that table; D and trimming were worked out from the DNA. The sample lists tens of thousands of clones; about nine tenths were seen once. Looked up from germline, CDR1 is SGHDT and CDR2 is YYEEEE. CDR3 length: 12 amino acids. With 1 base removed from V and 4 bases from J, the gap between germline ends came to 5 bases. The sequenced sample was peripheral blood. This chain connects TRBV5-6 to TRBJ1-2; D gene ambiguous. This receptor was taken from a woman in her thirties or forties with active COVID-19. This CDR3 is CASSLRGYGYTF. The CDR3 coding sequence is TGTGCCAGCAGCTTGCGGGGCTATGGCTACACCTTC.